The 26 T cell receptor beta chains presented below share a single source sample, sequenced in a study of PD-1 blockade in classical Hodgkin lymphoma. Time point of the sample: cycle 4 day 1 (C4D1), after less than 7 weeks of nivolumab. Each patient experienced a relapse that followed autologous stem cell transplantation, and brentuximab vedotin exposure varied. Isolated CD8+ T cells were derived from thawed PBMCs through magnetic negative selection. Produced via immunoSEQ multiplex PCR; TCRdb's table is partial and in-frame only. The sample gives roughly 11,000 clones, around 84% of which show up once; about 35% is in the top ten. Sequencing was performed on CD8+ T cells from blood, taken before the fourth cycle of nivolumab. All receptors derive from a human donor with classical Hodgkin lymphoma. The donor label of this sample is uncertain.

The J gene is TRBJ2-5, the V gene TRBV7-9; D is unresolved. V gave up 5 bases and J gave up 0 bases, with 19 bases separating them. This CDR3 region has 17 residues. Germline V gene lookup returns CDR1 SEHNR and CDR2 FQNEAQ (reference sequence). In nucleotides, the CDR3 is TGTGCCAGCAGCGGCCGGCTAGTTAACCCAGACCAAGAGACCCAGTACTTC. Its translation: CASSGRLVNPDQETQYF.

This chain uses TRBV4-1 with TRBJ2-3; D unresolved. The V gene's germline CDR1 is MGHRA and CDR2 YSYEKL. Between the trimmed V and J ends, which lost 0 bases and 2 bases, there was a span of 12 bases. The length of the CDR3 is 16 residues. CDR3 in amino acids: CASSQDFKYNTDTQYF. The DNA for the CDR3 is TGCGCCAGCAGCCAAGATTTTAAATATAACACAGATACGCAGTATTTT.

The V and J genes are TRBV27 and TRBJ2-5; D assignment may be TRBD1 or TRBD2 (5 bases each). Trimming took off 10 bases at V and 7 bases at J, with 13 bases between the two ends. Germline assignment: CDR1 MNHEY and CDR2 SMNVEV (reference sequence). The CDR3 totals 11 residues. The CDR3 DNA reads TGTGCCACCGTAGGTGGGGGGACCCAGTACTTC. This translates into CATVGGGTQYF.

The CDR3 nucleotides are TGTGCCAGCATGTCAAGCTCCTACAATGAGCAGTTCTTC. Translating gives CASMSSSYNEQFF. The genes are TRBV27 and TRBJ2-1; D unclear. CDR1 and CDR2 from the germline V gene are MNHEY and SMNVEV (reference sequence). The length of the CDR3 is 13 residues. Trimming left V 7 bases short and J 0 bases short, with 7 bases between.

The rearrangement links TRBV7-9 to TRBJ1-1, with D maybe TRBD1 (5 bases). The CDR3 is 14 amino acids. V shed 1 base and J shed 4 bases, with 10 bases lying between them. Per the germline V gene, CDR1 is SEHNR and CDR2 is FQNEAQ (reference sequence). CDR3: CASSLVGGGTEAFF. CDR3 in DNA: TGTGCCAGCAGCTTAGTCGGTGGGGGCACTGAAGCTTTCTTT.

The chain couples TRBV25-1 to TRBJ1-6; no reliable D call. CDR1 is MGHDK and CDR2 is SYGVNS in the germline V gene. The length of the CDR3 is 14 residues. V lost 7 bases and J 7 bases, leaving 14 bases between the germline ends. CDR3: CASTFLDSNSPLHF. The CDR3 coding sequence is TGTGCCAGCACCTTCCTGGACTCCAATTCACCCCTCCACTTT. Complete variable domain (other parts from reference TRBV25-1 and TRBJ1-6): EADIYQTPRYLVIGTGKKITLECSQTMGHDKMYWYQQDPGMELHLIHYSYGVNSTEKGDLSSESTVSRIRTEHFPLTLESARPSHTSQYLCASTFLDSNSPLHFGNGTRLTVT.

For the CDR3, the DNA is TGTGCCAGCAAACTGGAGAGAGGGGGATTCTACGAGCAGTACTTC. It encodes CASKLERGGFYEQYF. The chain joins TRBV28 to TRBJ2-7; TRBD1 is a possible D gene (6 bases). V dropped 7 bases and J dropped 3 bases, with 19 bases sitting between them. Germline assignment: CDR1 MDHEN and CDR2 SYDVKM. The CDR3 extends over 15 amino acids.

V and J are TRBV9 and TRBJ1-1, with a possible D match to TRBD1 (6 bases). The V gene lost 3 bases and the J gene lost 4 bases, with 13 bases spanning the gap. The germline CDR1 and CDR2 sequences are SGDLS and YYNGEE. The CDR3 covers 14 residues. This CDR3 reads CASSEPGEGTEAFF. Written as DNA, the CDR3 is TGTGCCAGCAGCGAACCAGGGGAAGGCACTGAAGCTTTCTTT.

A word on this clone: This sample also contains other DNA sequences that code for the same CDR3. The gene calls are TRBV7-6 and TRBJ2-7, with D possibly TRBD2 on 6 matching bases. From germline, CDR1 is SGHVS and CDR2 FNYEAQ. Trimming stripped 5 bases from V and 6 bases from J, with 11 bases between. This CDR3 has 12 amino acids. CDR3: CASSLGGAEQYF. The CDR3 DNA follows: TGTGCCAGCAGCCTGGGGGGAGCCGAGCAGTACTTC.

CDR3 protein: CASSLQSGRSNEQFF. CDR3 nucleotides: TGTGCCAGCAGCCTACAGAGCGGGAGATCCAATGAGCAGTTCTTC. The chain carries TRBV9 and TRBJ2-1; 8 bases agree with TRBD2. Germline trimming cut 4 bases from V and 6 bases from J; bases unmatched to any gene: 9. The germline gives CDR1 SGDLS, CDR2 YYNGEE. This CDR3 has 15 residues.

J is TRBJ2-3 and V is TRBV28; TRBD1 aligns across 9 bases. This CDR3 spans 15 amino acids. Trimming removed 5 bases from V and 4 bases from J; junction bases left unmatched: 7. Germline V gene lookup returns CDR1 MDHEN and CDR2 SYDVKM. CDR3 DNA sequence: TGTGCCAGCAGTAATGACAGGGGGGACGCAGATACGCAGTATTTT. Translation: CASSNDRGDADTQYF.

The rearrangement links TRBV28 to TRBJ2-5; unclear D gene. CDR1 is MDHEN, CDR2 SYDVKM, per germline. CDR3 length equals 13 residues. Trimming removed 3 bases at V and 5 bases at J, with 10 bases between. The CDR3 DNA follows: TGTGCCAGCAGTTTGGGCGAGGCGGAGACCCAGTACTTC. Protein product: CASSLGEAETQYF.

J is TRBJ1-1 and V is TRBV19; D call uncertain. V lost 3 bases, J lost 7 bases, and 6 bases lay in between. Germline V gives CDR1 LNHDA, CDR2 SQIVND (reference sequence). This CDR3 spans 11 amino acids. Written as DNA, the CDR3 is TGTGCCAGTAGTATGGGCATTGAAGCTTTCTTT. This sequence encodes CASSMGIEAFF. The complete variable domain, with remaining parts taken from reference TRBV19 and TRBJ1-1, reads DGGITQSPKYLFRKEGQNVTLSCEQNLNHDAMYWYRQDPGQGLRLIYYSQIVNDFQKGDIAEGYSVSREKKESFPLTVTSAQKNPTAFYLCASSMGIEAFFGQGTRLTVV.

This clone was found once. The rearrangement joins TRBV7-2 to TRBJ2-7; 7 bases are shared with TRBD2. Germline V gene data show CDR1 as SGHTA and CDR2 as FQGNSA. CDR3 length: 15 amino acids. Trimming cost V 1 base and J 0 bases; bases outside gene matches: 3. CDR3 residues: CASSLGGLPSYEQYF. CDR3 DNA: TGTGCCAGCAGCTTAGGGGGACTACCCTCCTACGAGCAGTACTTC.

The chain is built from TRBV4-1 and TRBJ2-1; 9 positions match TRBD2. In germline, CDR1 is MGHRA, CDR2 YSYEKL. The V gene end was trimmed by 9 bases and the J gene end by 3 bases; junction bases not matched to a gene: 12. This CDR3 is built from 16 residues. The CDR3 nucleotides read TGCGCCAGTACCAATGTAGCGGGAGAGGACTACAATGAGCAGTTCTTC. It yields the protein CASTNVAGEDYNEQFF.

The chain is built from TRBV28 and TRBJ2-3; tentative D call: TRBD2 (6 bases). The CDR3 covers 16 residues. V shed 5 bases and J shed 1 base, with 16 bases lying between them. Germline CDR1 reads MDHEN; CDR2 reads SYDVKM. In DNA, the CDR3 is TGTGCCAGCAGTGTCGAGACCGGGACTCGCACAGATACGCAGTATTTT. Its translation is CASSVETGTRTDTQYF.

This chain uses TRBV27 with TRBJ1-1; D might be TRBD1 (5 bases). The CDR3 is 14 residues long. With 0 bases removed from V and 1 base from J, the gap between germline ends came to 6 bases. Germline V gives CDR1 MNHEY, CDR2 SMNVEV (reference sequence). In DNA, the CDR3 is TGTGCCAGCAGTTTATCAGGGGAGAACACTGAAGCTTTCTTT. Protein sequence: CASSLSGENTEAFF.

This chain joins TRBV7-6 and TRBJ2-5; a possible D gene is TRBD1 (6 bases). V was trimmed by 2 bases and J by 2 bases, leaving 9 bases between them. CDR3 length: 14 amino acids. The germline V gene encodes CDR1 SGHVS and CDR2 FNYEAQ. The CDR3 sequence: CASSLLDSQETQYF. The DNA for the CDR3 is TGTGCCAGCAGCTTATTGGACAGTCAAGAGACCCAGTACTTC.

V and J are TRBV25-1 and TRBJ1-1; 7 bases agree with TRBD1. The V gene's germline CDR1 is MGHDK and CDR2 SYGVNS. The ends lost 8 bases at V and 4 bases at J; junction bases unmatched: 1. The CDR3 consists of 11 residues. In DNA form, the CDR3 reads TGTGCCAGCTCAGGGGGCACTGAAGCTTTCTTT. It codes for CASSGGTEAFF.

V usage is TRBV4-2 and J usage is TRBJ1-3; the D is unclear. Germline V gives CDR1 LGHNA, CDR2 YNFKEQ. The length of the CDR3 is 16 residues. V was pared by 0 bases and J by 0 bases, with 9 bases between. The CDR3 DNA follows: TGTGCCAGCAGCCAAGATGACTCACTCTCTGGAAACACCATATATTTT. This gives the protein CASSQDDSLSGNTIYF.

This clone was counted a few times. This sequence joins TRBV6-6 and TRBJ2-2; the match to TRBD2 covers 10 bases. CDR1 and CDR2 (germline): MNHNY, SVGAGI (reference sequence). CDR3 length equals 16 residues. V shed 2 bases, J shed 2 bases, and the junction held 2 bases outside the gene matches. CDR3 residues: CASSYLLAGNTGELFF. The CDR3 DNA sequence: TGTGCCAGCAGTTACCTACTAGCGGGAAACACCGGGGAGCTGTTTTTT.

The chain couples TRBV5-1 to TRBJ2-3; the match to TRBD2 covers 7 bases. CDR1 and CDR2 (germline): SGHRS, YFSETQ. The CDR3 consists of 16 residues. J lost 0 bases, V lost 4 bases, and 8 bases had no gene match. Here the CDR3 reads CASSVYSGLSTDTQYF. In nucleotides, the CDR3 is TGCGCCAGCAGCGTGTACTCGGGACTAAGCACAGATACGCAGTATTTT.

The V gene is TRBV30, the J gene TRBJ2-5; 9 bases agree with TRBD2. Unmatched junction bases numbered 11, after V lost 1 base and J lost 5 bases. CDR1 and CDR2 from the germline V gene are GTSNPN and SVGIG (reference sequence). This CDR3 has 16 residues. This CDR3 reads CAWSGGSSGSLETQYF. The DNA of the CDR3 is TGTGCCTGGAGTGGGGGGAGTAGCGGGAGCCTCGAGACCCAGTACTTC.

This chain connects TRBV28 to TRBJ2-1; 7 bases align to TRBD2. The V and J ends lost 2 bases and 6 bases, in that order; junction bases with no gene match: 4. Germline lookup yields CDR1 MDHEN and CDR2 SYDVKM. The CDR3 length is 14 residues. This CDR3 reads CASSLAGAGNEQFF. CDR3 in DNA: TGTGCCAGCAGTTTAGCGGGAGCCGGCAATGAGCAGTTCTTC.

V and J are TRBV21-1 and TRBJ1-5; TRBD1, the table's D call, lacks a check against the DNA. TRBV21-1 is a known pseudogene. This CDR3 has 15 amino acids. CDR3 amino acids: CASSKDRVDNQPQHF. The CDR3 DNA follows: TGTGCCAGCAGCAAAGACAGGGTTGACAATCAGCCCCAGCATTTT.

The rearrangement uses TRBV19 and TRBJ2-7, with D perhaps being TRBD1 or TRBD2 (5 bases each). This CDR3 has 12 amino acids. V was shortened by 6 bases and J by 4 bases, with 10 bases between the two germline ends. Germline lookup yields CDR1 LNHDA and CDR2 SQIVND (reference sequence). The CDR3 reads CASSGTGYEQYF. CDR3 bases: TGTGCCAGTAGCGGGACGGGGTACGAGCAGTACTTC.